This T cell receptor (beta chain) was identified during a study of Graves' ophthalmopathy and Graves' hyperthyroidism. V dropped 4 bases and J dropped 10 bases, with 10 bases sitting between them. The CDR3 sequence is 12 residues long. CDR1 and CDR2 (germline): MGHRA, YSYEKL. The sample holds a few counts of this clonotype. Beta-chain TCR CDR3 regions were amplified from RNA transcripts. First-round RT-PCR employed HTBI primers, with a second-round multiplex PCR after it. In TCRdb, the multiplex PCR reads were re-called with MiXCR into one record per CDR3 protein. The sample comprises roughly 380,000 distinct CDR3 sequences, 15% of which are singletons, and roughly 7% rests with the top ten. In this cohort's terms, stable hyperthyroidism meant no ophthalmopathy by 18 months of follow-up.

The source material was peripheral blood. This sequence was found in a woman aged 18-29 years with stable Graves' hyperthyroidism. The chain couples TRBV4-1 to TRBJ1-4, with D tentatively TRBD1 (5 bases). CDR3 DNA sequence: TGCGCCAGCAGCCCCGGGGGGGGAAAACTGTTTTTT. Translation gives CASSPGGGKLFF.